Listed here are 14 T cell receptor beta chains from one sample, sequenced in a study of early T cells in non-severe SARS-CoV-2 infection. TCRdb redid the calling of the 5' RACE reads with MiXCR, one entry per CDR3 protein. The table shows some 50,000 distinct CDR3 sequences, with 9% to 9.5% occurring only once. Input material: whole blood. The origin of the receptors is an adult who was a healthcare worker with PCR-confirmed SARS-CoV-2 infection or an uninfected control (not recorded which).

The chain has TRBV29-1 and TRBJ1-2; D is unclear. This CDR3 region has 10 residues. In germline, CDR1 is SQVTM, CDR2 ANQGSEA. Trimming stripped 3 bases from V and 4 bases from J, with 3 bases between. CDR3 sequence reads: CSVDSYGYTF. The CDR3 DNA is TGCAGCGTTGACTCCTATGGCTACACCTTC.

The rearrangement uses TRBV4-3 and TRBJ2-3; D not resolved. V lost 1 base to trimming and J lost 6 bases, with 11 bases between them. CDR1 LGHNA and CDR2 YSLEER come from the germline V gene. CDR3 length equals 14 residues. CDR3 coding DNA: TGCGCCAGCAGCCAAGGGTGGCCGTCCGATACGCAGTATTTT. Amino acids: CASSQGWPSDTQYF.

This clonotype was observed many times. This sequence joins TRBV11-2 and TRBJ2-3; D call uncertain. CDR1 is SGHAT, CDR2 FQNNGV, per germline. The CDR3 consists of 14 residues. V was cut by 0 bases and J by 4 bases, with 8 bases left in between. The CDR3 loop reads CASSLDRLADTQYF. The CDR3 bases are TGTGCCAGCAGCTTAGATCGATTGGCAGATACGCAGTATTTT.

The J gene is TRBJ2-1, the V gene TRBV3-1, with 11 bases lining up with TRBD2. Germline V gene lookup returns CDR1 LGHDT and CDR2 YNNKEL (reference sequence). CDR3 length equals 15 residues. V was clipped by 4 bases and J by 10 bases; unmatched bases: 9. CDR3 residues: CASSPGTSGGREQFF. The CDR3 DNA is TGTGCCAGCAGCCCAGGGACTAGCGGAGGGAGGGAGCAGTTCTTC.

This clonotype came up many times. The rearrangement links TRBV10-3 to TRBJ2-5; no clear D gene. The germline V gene encodes CDR1 ENHRY and CDR2 SYGVKD. V was cut by 0 bases and J by 4 bases, with 18 bases left in between. The CDR3 extends over 17 amino acids. The CDR3 nucleotides read TGTGCCATCAGTGAGTCGAACCCAGGACGCAGAGTAGAGACCCAGTACTTC. Its translation is CAISESNPGRRVETQYF.

This clonotype was detected only a few times. V is TRBV7-9 and J is TRBJ2-6; TRBD1 agrees at 7 bases. CDR3 size: 16 residues. V was clipped by 5 bases and J by 4 bases; unmatched bases: 8. CDR1 and CDR2 from the germline V gene are SEHNR and FQNEAQ (reference sequence). CDR3 amino acids: CASSTHRGAGANVLTF. The CDR3 nucleotides read TGTGCCAGCAGCACCCACAGGGGCGCAGGGGCCAACGTCCTGACTTTC.

In its sample, this clonotype was seen a few times. The chain has TRBV7-2 and TRBJ2-2; TRBD1 agrees at 9 bases. The CDR3 sequence is 16 residues long. Germline V CDR1 and CDR2: SGHTA, FQGNSA. Germline trimming cut 4 bases from V and 12 bases from J; bases unmatched to any gene: 15. The CDR3 is CASSYGTGRDSRQLFF. CDR3 coding DNA: TGTGCCAGCAGCTATGGGACAGGGAGGGATAGCAGGCAGCTGTTTTTT.

In this sample, this clonotype turned up many times. V gene TRBV5-1 combines with J gene TRBJ2-5, with D perhaps matching TRBD1 (5 bases). Germline V lookup: CDR1 SGHRS, CDR2 YFSETQ. The CDR3 totals 14 residues. Deletions cut 1 base from V and 1 base from J, with 8 bases between. Here the CDR3 reads CASSLRQFQETQYF. CDR3 sequence (DNA): TGCGCCAGCAGCTTGAGACAGTTCCAAGAGACCCAGTACTTC. The full variable domain, with the rest looked up from reference TRBV5-1 and TRBJ2-5, is KAGVTQTPRYLIKTRGQQVTLSCSPISGHRSVSWYQQTPGQGLQFLFEYFSETQRNKGNFPGRFSGRQFSNSRSEMNVSTLELGDSALYLCASSLRQFQETQYFGPGTRLLVL.

The table lists this clonotype with many counts. V gene TRBV4-3 combines with J gene TRBJ2-1, with TRBD1 matching 9 bases. The junction had 5 bases not matched to a gene; V was cut back by 5 bases and J by 9 bases. The CDR3 extends over 13 amino acids. CDR1 and CDR2 (germline): LGHNA, YSLEER. The CDR3 is CASSRDRVFEQFF. CDR3 DNA sequence: TGCGCCAGCAGCAGGGACAGGGTATTTGAGCAGTTCTTC.

This clonotype was observed many times. The chain has TRBV7-9 and TRBJ2-2; 7 bases fit TRBD2. With 5 bases clipped from V and 1 base from J, the junction kept 1 base outside the gene matches. Germline CDR1 is SEHNR and CDR2 is FQNEAQ (reference sequence). The CDR3 totals 14 residues. CDR3 nucleotide sequence: TGTGCCAGCAGCCCTAGCGGGAACACCGGGGAGCTGTTTTTT. This translates into CASSPSGNTGELFF.

This clonotype was seen repeatedly, ten times or more. CDR3 nucleotides: TGTGCCAGCAGCTTGGGGCAGGGAAGGGGCTACGAGCAGTACTTC. It encodes CASSLGQGRGYEQYF. The V gene is TRBV5-5, the J gene TRBJ2-7; D perhaps matches TRBD1 (5 bases). Looked up from germline, CDR1 is SGHKS and CDR2 is YYEKEE (reference sequence). The CDR3 consists of 15 residues. V lost 0 bases and J lost 3, with 13 bases in between. Using reference TRBV5-5 and TRBJ2-7 for the parts outside the CDR3, the full variable domain is DAGVTQSPTHLIKTRGQQVTLRCSPISGHKSVSWYQQVLGQGPQFIFQYYEKEERGRGNFPDRFSARQFPNYSSELNVNALLLGDSALYLCASSLGQGRGYEQYFGPGTRLTVT.

This chain links TRBV20-1 with TRBJ2-3, with 7 bases matching TRBD1. With V trimmed by 0 bases and J by 0 bases, 6 bases remained unmatched. This CDR3 has 16 amino acids. Per the germline V gene, CDR1 is DFQATT and CDR2 is SNEGSKA (reference sequence). CDR3 region: CSARDPTGPSTDTQYF. Written as DNA, the CDR3 is TGCAGTGCTAGAGACCCGACAGGGCCTAGCACAGATACGCAGTATTTT.

This clonotype was seen a few times. The gene calls are TRBV5-1 and TRBJ1-2, with a weak D call TRBD1 (5 bases). This CDR3 contains 14 residues. The ends were cut back, 1 base at V and 8 bases at J, with 15 bases in the middle. From germline, CDR1 is SGHRS and CDR2 YFSETQ. DNA of the CDR3: TGCGCCAGCAGCTTGTGGGGCCGCCAGGGAGGCTACACCTTC. It encodes CASSLWGRQGGYTF.

The V call is TRBV20-1, the J call TRBJ2-7, with D possibly being TRBD2 (6 bases). The V end was cut by 1 base, the J end by 6 bases, with 16 bases between. Germline CDR1 is DFQATT and CDR2 is SNEGSKA (reference sequence). CDR3 length: 14 amino acids. CDR3 in amino acids: CSARVEDYLSEQYF. The CDR3 coding sequence is TGCAGTGCTAGAGTCGAGGACTATCTCTCCGAGCAGTACTTC.